This passage covers 12 T cell receptor beta chains from one sample sequenced in a study of regulatory T cells in long-lasting Graves disease. Time point specified: newly diagnosed GD, antithyroid drugs for less than 3 months. RNA extracted from PBMCs served as the sequencing template. Construction of the TCR beta libraries employed iRepertoire HTBI primers in conjunction with Arm-PCR of CDR3 regions. One entry per CDR3 protein, called by TCRdb with MiXCR from the multiplex PCR reads. The data contain roughly 360,000 distinct CDR3 sequences, approximately 10% of them singletons. These data also formed part of another study, on T cells in Graves' hyperthyroidism and ophthalmopathy.

Source: peripheral blood mononuclear cells (PBMCs), taken at new diagnosis, from a patient treated with antithyroid drugs. These receptors were collected from a woman aged 18-29 years with Graves disease.

This clonotype was counted ten times or more. The rearrangement joins TRBV7-9 to TRBJ1-1; D is possibly TRBD1 (5 bases). In germline, CDR1 is SEHNR, CDR2 FQNEAQ (reference sequence). The V gene lost 6 bases and the J gene lost 7 bases, with 15 bases spanning the gap. The CDR3 has 13 residues. In DNA form, the CDR3 reads TGTGCCAGCAGAAGGGACGGAACTCGTGAAGCTTTCTTT. This gives the protein CASRRDGTREAFF.

This clonotype came up many times. The chain links TRBV7-8 to TRBJ2-2; 12 bases map to TRBD1. This CDR3 contains 18 residues. The ends lost 5 bases at V and 2 bases at J; junction bases unmatched: 9. Germline V gene data show CDR1 as SGHVS and CDR2 as FQNEAQ. The CDR3 coding sequence is TGTGCCAGCAGCGGGACAGGGGGCCGTCGTTTAAACACCGGGGAGCTGTTTTTT. Its protein product is CASSGTGGRRLNTGELFF.

This clonotype was counted ten times or more. The CDR3, as DNA: TGCAGTGCTGTCGAATTCGACTACAATGAGCAGTTCTTC. It translates to CSAVEFDYNEQFF. The chain recombines TRBV20-1 with TRBJ2-1; the D is unclear. Deletions cut 5 bases from V and 3 bases from J, with 11 bases between. Germline-derived CDR1 and CDR2 are DFQATT and SNEGSKA (reference sequence). The CDR3 is 13 amino acids.

Remarks on this clonotype: The junction departs from the called germline gene at one end, perhaps through a read error. The genes are TRBV6-5 and TRBJ1-2; TRBD1 matches 7 bases. The V gene's germline CDR1 is MNHEY and CDR2 SVGAGI. There are 17 residues in the CDR3. The chain's CDR3 is CASGYSDAEGQLYGYTF. As DNA, the CDR3 is TGTGCCAGCGGTTACTCGGATGCTGAGGGACAGCTCTATGGCTACACCTTC.

This clonotype has at least ten counts. The V call is TRBV2, the J call TRBJ1-2; 8 bases are shared with TRBD1. The CDR3 spans 14 residues. Trimming removed 5 bases from V and 0 bases from J; junction bases left unmatched: 2. The germline CDR1 and CDR2 sequences are SNHLY and FYNNEI. DNA of the CDR3: TGTGCCAGCAGTTGGGACAGGTCTAACTATGGCTACACCTTC. It is translated as CASSWDRSNYGYTF.

The sample holds many counts of this clonotype. V and J are TRBV27 and TRBJ2-2, with 12 positions matching TRBD2. This CDR3 is 20 amino acids long. Germline V lookup: CDR1 MNHEY, CDR2 SMNVEV (reference sequence). The junction had 14 bases not matched to a gene; V was cut back by 6 bases and J by 0 bases. The chain's CDR3 is CASSLRTSGTSSTNTGELFF. The DNA of the CDR3 is TGTGCCAGCAGCCTCAGGACTAGCGGGACTTCCTCGACGAACACCGGGGAGCTGTTTTTT.

The sample holds many counts of this clonotype. This chain connects TRBV11-2 to TRBJ1-2; no clear D gene. Between the trimmed V and J ends, which lost 5 bases and 4 bases, there was a span of 8 bases. Germline V gives CDR1 SGHAT, CDR2 FQNNGV. The CDR3 sequence is 12 residues long. The DNA of the CDR3 is TGTGCCAGCAGCGGGCCAACCTATGGCTACACCTTC. It yields the protein CASSGPTYGYTF.

CDR3 nucleotides: TGTGCCAGCAGCTTGGGGGGCGGGGACAGAAGATATGGCTACACCTTC. Residues: CASSLGGGDRRYGYTF. The chain is built from TRBV7-9 and TRBJ1-2, with 7 bases that match TRBD1. V was pared by 3 bases and J by 5 bases, with 12 bases of the junction left unmatched. The CDR3 consists of 16 residues. CDR1 is SEHNR and CDR2 is FQNEAQ in the germline V gene (reference sequence).

The sample holds a few counts of this clonotype. This chain links TRBV5-5 with TRBJ1-2; possible D gene TRBD1, 5 bases. Germline CDR1 SGHKS, CDR2 YYEKEE (reference sequence). This CDR3 comprises 14 residues. V was shortened by 4 bases and J by 2 bases, with 12 bases between the two germline ends. The chain's CDR3 is CASSAVTANYGYTF. DNA for the CDR3: TGTGCCAGCAGCGCCGTGACAGCCAACTATGGCTACACCTTC.

This clonotype was detected many times. The chain carries TRBV7-8 and TRBJ2-3, with 8 positions matching TRBD1. The germline V gene encodes CDR1 SGHVS and CDR2 FQNEAQ. J was trimmed by 6 bases and V by 4 bases; bases with no gene match: 15. The CDR3 contains 17 residues. The CDR3 loop reads CASSSRGRRLKTDTQYF. The CDR3 DNA reads as TGTGCCAGCAGCTCCAGGGGGCGCCGCTTAAAAACCGATACGCAGTATTTT.

This CDR3 is CASSDSGGPYNEQFF. The CDR3 DNA is TGTGCCAGCAGTGACTCGGGGGGGCCCTACAATGAGCAGTTCTTC. V gene TRBV6-4 combines with J gene TRBJ2-1, with D possibly being TRBD2 (7 bases). Germline values: CDR1 MRHNA, CDR2 SNTAGT. Trimming stripped 0 bases from V and 2 bases from J, with 8 bases between. The CDR3 consists of 15 residues.

V and J are TRBV7-3 and TRBJ2-1; D gene uncertain. The CDR3 is 13 amino acids. Per germline, CDR1 SGHTA and CDR2 FQGTGA. Trimming took off 1 base at V and 7 bases at J, with 8 bases between the two ends. CDR3 sequence: CASSLIGGNEQFF. The CDR3 DNA reads TGTGCCAGCAGCTTAATCGGTGGTAATGAGCAGTTCTTC.